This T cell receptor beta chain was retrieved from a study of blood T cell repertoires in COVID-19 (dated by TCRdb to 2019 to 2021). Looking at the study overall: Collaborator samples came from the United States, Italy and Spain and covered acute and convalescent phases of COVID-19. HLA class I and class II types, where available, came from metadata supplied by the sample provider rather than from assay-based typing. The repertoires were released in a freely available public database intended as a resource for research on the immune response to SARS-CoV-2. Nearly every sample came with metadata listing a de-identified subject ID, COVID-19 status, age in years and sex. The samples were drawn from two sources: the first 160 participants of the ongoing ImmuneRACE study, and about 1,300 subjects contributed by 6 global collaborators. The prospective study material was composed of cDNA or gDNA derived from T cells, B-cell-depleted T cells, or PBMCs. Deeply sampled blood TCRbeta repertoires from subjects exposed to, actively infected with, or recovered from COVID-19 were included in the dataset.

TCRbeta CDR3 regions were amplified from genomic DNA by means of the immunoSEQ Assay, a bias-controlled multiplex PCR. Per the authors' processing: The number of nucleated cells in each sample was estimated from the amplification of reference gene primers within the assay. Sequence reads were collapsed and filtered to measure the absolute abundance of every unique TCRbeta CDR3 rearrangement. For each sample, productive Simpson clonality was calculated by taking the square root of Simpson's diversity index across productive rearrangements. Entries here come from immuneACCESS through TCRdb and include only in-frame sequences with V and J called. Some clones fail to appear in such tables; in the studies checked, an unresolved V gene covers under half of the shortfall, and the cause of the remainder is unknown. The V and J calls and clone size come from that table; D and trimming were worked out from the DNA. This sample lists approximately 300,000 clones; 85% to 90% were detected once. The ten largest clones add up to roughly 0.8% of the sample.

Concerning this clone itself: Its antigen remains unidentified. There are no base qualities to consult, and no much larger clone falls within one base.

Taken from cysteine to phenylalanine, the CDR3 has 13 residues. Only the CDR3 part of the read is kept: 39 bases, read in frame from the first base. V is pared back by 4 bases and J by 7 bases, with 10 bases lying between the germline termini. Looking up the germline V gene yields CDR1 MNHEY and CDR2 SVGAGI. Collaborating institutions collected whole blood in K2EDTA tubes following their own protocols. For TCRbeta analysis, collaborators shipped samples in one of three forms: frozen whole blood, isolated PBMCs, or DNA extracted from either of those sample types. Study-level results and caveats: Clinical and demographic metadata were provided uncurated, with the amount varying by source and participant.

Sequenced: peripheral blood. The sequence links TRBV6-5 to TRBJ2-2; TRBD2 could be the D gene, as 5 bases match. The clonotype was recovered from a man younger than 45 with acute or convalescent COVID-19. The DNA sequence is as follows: TGTGCCAGCAGTTGGTCGGGAAACGGGGAGCTGTTTTTT. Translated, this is CASSWSGNGELFF.